The clone carrying this T cell receptor (beta chain) was recorded many times. The antigen is undetermined. The source of the sample is a study of regulatory T cells in long-lasting Graves disease. Findings and caveats of the study: Favored usage of TRBV28, TRBJ1-2 and TRBJ2-5 was recorded in persistent disease.

The CDR3 runs to 13 residues. Between the trimmed V and J ends, which lost 3 bases and 0 bases, there was a span of 7 bases. Germline V CDR1 and CDR2: DFQATT, SNEGSKA (reference sequence). Indicated time point: newly diagnosed GD, antithyroid drugs for less than 3 months. PBMC-extracted RNA yielded the TCR library. Library construction for TCR beta used iRepertoire HTBI primers and Arm-PCR of CDR3 regions. In TCRdb, the multiplex PCR reads were re-called with MiXCR into one record per CDR3 protein. The sample consists of 540,000 or so distinct CDR3 sequences, 13% of them appearing once. This same sample was also taken into another study, of T cells in Graves' hyperthyroidism and ophthalmopathy. As reported in that work: Blood also contained most expanded thyroid clonotypes above 0.001.

The V gene is TRBV20-1, the J gene TRBJ2-3; maybe TRBD1 (5 bases). The origin of this receptor is a man under 40 with Graves disease. Sequencing used peripheral blood mononuclear cells (PBMCs), obtained at new diagnosis, from a patient treated with antithyroid drugs. The CDR3 sequence: CSARDTSTDTQYF. The DNA for the CDR3 is TGCAGTGCTAGGGACACCAGCACAGATACGCAGTATTTT.